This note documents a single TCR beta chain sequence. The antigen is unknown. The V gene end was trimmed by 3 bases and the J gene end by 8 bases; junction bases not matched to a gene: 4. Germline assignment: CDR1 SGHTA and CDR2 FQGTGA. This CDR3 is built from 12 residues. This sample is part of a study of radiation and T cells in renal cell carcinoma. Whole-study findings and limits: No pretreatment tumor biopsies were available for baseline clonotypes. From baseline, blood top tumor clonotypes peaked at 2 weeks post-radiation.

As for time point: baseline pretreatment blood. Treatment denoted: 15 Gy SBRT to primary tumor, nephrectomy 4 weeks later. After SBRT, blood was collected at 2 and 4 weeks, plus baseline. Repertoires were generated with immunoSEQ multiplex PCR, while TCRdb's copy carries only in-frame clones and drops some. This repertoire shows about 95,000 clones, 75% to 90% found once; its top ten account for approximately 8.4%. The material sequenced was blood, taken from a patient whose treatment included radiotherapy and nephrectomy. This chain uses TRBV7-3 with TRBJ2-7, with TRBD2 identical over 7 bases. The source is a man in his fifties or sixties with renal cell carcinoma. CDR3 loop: CASSFTLAKQYF. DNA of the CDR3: TGTGCCAGCAGCTTCACACTAGCGAAGCAGTACTTC.